The next 24 T cell receptor beta chains were all read from a single sample in a study of neurological immune-mediated disorders. One entry per CDR3 protein, called by TCRdb with MiXCR from the 5' RACE reads. The profile shows around 50,000 distinct CDR3 sequences, approximately 3.9% of them singletons. Sample: PBMCs. These receptors were collected from a man aged 60 to 75 with multiple sclerosis.

This clonotype showed up many times. This rearrangement joins TRBV10-3 to TRBJ2-7; 9 nucleotides align to TRBD2. Germline V gives CDR1 ENHRY, CDR2 SYGVKD. Unmatched junction bases numbered 4, after V lost 0 bases and J lost 1 base. This CDR3 has 16 amino acids. This CDR3 is CAISESRLAGSYEQYF. The DNA of the CDR3 is TGTGCCATCAGTGAGTCTAGGCTAGCGGGGTCCTACGAGCAGTACTTC.

The table lists this clonotype with many counts. The rearrangement uses TRBV5-5 and TRBJ2-1; D remains ambiguous. Trimming took off 2 bases at V and 9 bases at J, with 9 bases between the two ends. This CDR3 comprises 12 residues. CDR1 SGHKS and CDR2 YYEKEE come from the germline V gene (reference sequence). Here the CDR3 DNA reads TGTGCCAGCAGCTTAGAGATCGGTGAGCAGTTCTTC. Translated: CASSLEIGEQFF.

This clonotype has ten or more counts. The rearrangement links TRBV7-9 to TRBJ2-1; D unresolved. Trimming cost V 3 bases and J 9 bases, with 12 bases left between them. This CDR3 spans 13 amino acids. Germline loops: CDR1 SEHNR, CDR2 FQNEAQ (reference sequence). This chain's CDR3 is CASSLAETGEQFF. DNA for the CDR3: TGTGCCAGCAGCTTGGCTGAGACCGGTGAGCAGTTCTTC.

This clonotype was recorded at least ten times. The chain recombines TRBV5-1 with TRBJ2-7; 7 bases match TRBD2. This CDR3 is built from 15 residues. Germline V gene lookup returns CDR1 SGHRS and CDR2 YFSETQ. The V gene end was trimmed by 1 base and the J gene end by 2 bases; junction bases not matched to a gene: 6. The CDR3 sequence: CASSLTTGLAYEQYF. CDR3 nucleotide sequence: TGCGCCAGCAGCTTGACGACCGGACTAGCCTACGAGCAGTACTTC.

This clonotype came up many times. The chain couples TRBV15 to TRBJ2-5; TRBD2 is a possible D gene (7 bases). Trimming pared 1 base from V and 2 bases from J, leaving 17 bases between. CDR3 length: 17 amino acids. Germline lookup yields CDR1 LNHNV and CDR2 YYDKDF (reference sequence). CDR3 nucleotide sequence: TGTGCCACCAGCAGAGCTAGGGGGGGGCAGGGTCAAGAGACCCAGTACTTC. It codes for CATSRARGGQGQETQYF.

This clonotype was counted at least ten times. This chain connects TRBV5-1 to TRBJ1-2, with a possible D match to TRBD1 (6 bases). With 0 bases removed from V and 4 bases from J, the gap between germline ends came to 13 bases. Germline V gene data show CDR1 as SGHRS and CDR2 as YFSETQ. This CDR3 contains 15 residues. The CDR3 loop is CASSLDGGRTYGYTF. CDR3 in DNA: TGCGCCAGCAGCTTGGATGGGGGGCGCACCTATGGCTACACCTTC.

V usage is TRBV20-1 and J usage is TRBJ2-7; the D gene is possibly TRBD2 (6 bases). The germline gives CDR1 DFQATT, CDR2 SNEGSKA (reference sequence). The length of the CDR3 is 14 residues. Trimming pared 4 bases from V and 0 bases from J, leaving 13 bases between. In DNA, the CDR3 is TGCAGTGCTACCGGGACTCCGAGCTCCTACGAGCAGTACTTC. Amino acid sequence: CSATGTPSSYEQYF.

This chain uses TRBV11-2 with TRBJ2-1; D call uncertain. This CDR3 comprises 17 residues. V lost 1 base to trimming and J lost 3 bases, with 16 bases between them. Germline CDR1 SGHAT, CDR2 FQNNGV. The CDR3 is CASSLVPAPWYYNEQFF. CDR3 in DNA: TGTGCCAGCAGCTTAGTACCCGCCCCCTGGTACTACAATGAGCAGTTCTTC.

This clonotype is classed as medium-sized. The chain couples TRBV6-1 to TRBJ2-3, with 9 bases aligning to TRBD2. The ends lost 2 bases at V and 1 base at J; junction bases unmatched: 1. Germline CDR1 is MNHNS and CDR2 is SASEGT. This CDR3 region has 15 residues. In nucleotides, the CDR3 is TGTGCCAGCAGTGAAATAGCGGGAGGCACAGATACGCAGTATTTT. Translated, it gives CASSEIAGGTDTQYF.

This clonotype was detected ten times or more. The chain combines TRBV20-1 with TRBJ1-1; D is possibly TRBD1 (5 bases). This CDR3 has 14 residues. V dropped 2 bases and J dropped 1 base, with 11 bases sitting between them. Germline CDR1 reads DFQATT; CDR2 reads SNEGSKA (reference sequence). The CDR3 DNA reads TGCAGTGCTAGACCCAGGGCAGGGAACACTGAAGCTTTCTTT. Its protein product is CSARPRAGNTEAFF.

This clonotype has at least ten counts. The chain is built from TRBV24-1 and TRBJ2-3; the D is unclear. The CDR3 sequence is 17 residues long. The germline CDR1 and CDR2 sequences are KGHDR and SFDVKD. Deletions cut 6 bases from V and 0 bases from J, with 18 bases between. This CDR3 is CATSHRAGSSSTDTQYF. As DNA, the CDR3 is TGTGCCACCAGTCACCGGGCAGGCTCTTCTAGCACAGATACGCAGTATTTT.

The table lists this clonotype with many counts. The V call is TRBV12-3 or TRBV12-4, the J call TRBJ1-3; a weak D match, TRBD1 (6 bases). CDR3 size: 14 residues. Deletions cut 7 bases from V and 3 bases from J, with 13 bases between. Here the CDR3 reads CASKEQGFGNTIYF. In nucleotides, the CDR3 is TGTGCCAGCAAGGAACAGGGCTTTGGAAACACCATATATTTT.

This clonotype was counted many times. The chain has TRBV6-1 and TRBJ1-1, with a tentative D call TRBD1 (6 bases). Trimming cost V 1 base and J 4 bases, with 13 bases left between them. Germline V gene sequence: CDR1 MNHNS, CDR2 SASEGT. The CDR3 length is 15 residues. The CDR3 nucleotides are TGTGCCAGCAGTGAAGGGACAGCGGGAATCACTGAAGCTTTCTTT. Amino acids: CASSEGTAGITEAFF.

There are many counts of this clonotype. The chain combines TRBV7-9 with TRBJ2-1; D remains unclear. Germline CDR1 reads SEHNR; CDR2 reads FQNEAQ (reference sequence). The germline V and J ends were trimmed by 4 bases and 7 bases, with 17 bases remaining between them. The CDR3 runs 15 residues. The CDR3 region is CASSSAVGALNEQFF. The CDR3 nucleotides read TGTGCCAGCAGCTCCGCGGTTGGAGCATTAAATGAGCAGTTCTTC.

This clonotype was seen many times. V is TRBV7-2 and J is TRBJ2-1; D perhaps matches TRBD2 (6 bases). V gave up 0 bases and J gave up 8 bases, with 11 bases separating them. The CDR3 covers 14 residues. CDR1 is SGHTA, CDR2 FQGNSA, per germline. DNA for the CDR3: TGTGCCAGCAGCTTAGCCCTAGCGCACCATGAGCAGTTCTTC. Translating gives CASSLALAHHEQFF.

Ten or more counts support this clonotype. The chain couples TRBV20-1 to TRBJ2-3; 9 bases map to TRBD1. The CDR3 is 16 amino acids. Germline CDR1 and CDR2: DFQATT and SNEGSKA (reference sequence). V trimming: 0 bases; J trimming: 3 bases; junction bases outside the gene matches: 7. The CDR3 bases are TGCAGTGCTAGAGACTATTGGACAGGGGATACAGATACGCAGTATTTT. Translating gives CSARDYWTGDTDTQYF.

This clonotype was recorded many times. This sequence joins TRBV20-1 and TRBJ1-5; 8 bases are a match to TRBD1. CDR3 length: 18 residues. Germline values: CDR1 DFQATT, CDR2 SNEGSKA (reference sequence). Trimming cost V 0 bases and J 0 bases; bases outside gene matches: 10. The CDR3 protein is CSAREGRTGRYSNQPQHF. The CDR3 nucleotides are TGCAGTGCTAGAGAGGGACGGACAGGGAGGTATAGCAATCAGCCCCAGCATTTT.

This clonotype has ten or more counts. The gene calls are TRBV6-5 and TRBJ2-5, with 9 bases lining up with TRBD2. This CDR3 is 15 amino acids long. Germline lookup yields CDR1 MNHEY and CDR2 SVGAGI. Unmatched junction bases numbered 4, after V lost 0 bases and J lost 5 bases. The CDR3 protein is CASSYSLSGRETQYF. The CDR3 DNA reads as TGTGCCAGCAGTTACTCGTTGAGCGGGAGGGAGACCCAGTACTTC.

This clonotype occurred many times. The chain carries TRBV5-1 and TRBJ2-5; D not certain. The CDR3 consists of 14 residues. Trimming removed 2 bases at V and 4 bases at J, with 12 bases between. CDR1 SGHRS and CDR2 YFSETQ come from the germline V gene. The CDR3 sequence: CASSFDPRRETQYF. In DNA form, the CDR3 reads TGCGCCAGCAGCTTCGACCCCCGGAGAGAGACCCAGTACTTC. The variable domain in full, completed from reference TRBV5-1 and TRBJ2-5, reads KAGVTQTPRYLIKTRGQQVTLSCSPISGHRSVSWYQQTPGQGLQFLFEYFSETQRNKGNFPGRFSGRQFSNSRSEMNVSTLELGDSALYLCASSFDPRRETQYFGPGTRLLVL.

There are many counts of this clonotype. The chain employs TRBV5-1 and TRBJ1-6, with TRBD1 matching 8 bases. The V segment lost 1 base and the J segment 8 bases; nucleotides outside the gene matches: 8. The CDR3 sequence is 16 residues long. CDR1 and CDR2 from the germline V gene are SGHRS and YFSETQ. DNA of the CDR3: TGCGCCAGCAGCTTGTTATTCGGACAGGGTGATTCACCCCTCCACTTT. Protein product: CASSLLFGQGDSPLHF.

This clonotype showed up many times. J is TRBJ2-7 and V is TRBV12-3 or TRBV12-4, with D possibly TRBD1 on 6 matching bases. This CDR3 has 16 residues. With 3 bases removed from V and 3 bases from J, the gap between germline ends came to 18 bases. For the CDR3, the DNA is TGTGCCAGCAGTTTCTCTACAGGGATCGACTACTACGAGCAGTACTTC. Residues: CASSFSTGIDYYEQYF.

The sample holds many counts of this clonotype. The gene calls are TRBV5-1 and TRBJ2-5, with TRBD2 matching over 10 bases. CDR3 size: 21 residues. Germline CDR1 SGHRS, CDR2 YFSETQ. After removal of 2 bases from V and 2 bases from J, the junction contained 21 bases not matched to a gene. The CDR3 here is CASSFSRDFRSGLADQETQYF. The CDR3 DNA is TGCGCCAGCAGCTTCTCGAGGGACTTCCGAAGCGGACTAGCGGATCAAGAGACCCAGTACTTC.

This clonotype was seen repeatedly, ten times or more. V and J are TRBV6-6 and TRBJ2-2, with no clear D. Germline lookup yields CDR1 MNHNY and CDR2 SVGAGI (reference sequence). The length of the CDR3 is 13 residues. Trimming removed 2 bases at V and 7 bases at J, with 8 bases between. The CDR3, as DNA: TGTGCCAGCAGTTACGATTTGGGCGGGGAGCTGTTTTTT. This gives the protein CASSYDLGGELFF.

This clonotype was recorded many times. This chain links TRBV7-6 with TRBJ1-6; 7 positions agree with TRBD1. The CDR3 loop spans 15 amino acids. Per the germline V gene, CDR1 is SGHVS and CDR2 is FNYEAQ. V dropped 5 bases and J dropped 5; count of bases not matched to a gene: 6. The CDR3 coding sequence is TGTGCCAGCAGCCGCGACAGGGCGAATAATTCACCCCTCCACTTT. Its protein product is CASSRDRANNSPLHF.